This T cell receptor beta chain was identified during a study of T-cell reconstitution after alpha-beta-depleted transplantation in children. Unique molecular identifiers were incorporated when the TCRbeta library was constructed. TCRdb re-called the PCR reads with MiXCR, one entry per CDR3 protein. The sample has 600,000 to 700,000 distinct CDR3 sequences, around a sixth seen once. With 0 bases removed from V and 3 bases from J, the gap between germline ends came to 16 bases. Per the germline V gene, CDR1 is DFQATT and CDR2 is SNEGSKA (reference sequence). CDR3 length: 16 residues. This chain joins TRBV20-1 and TRBJ2-3, with a tentative D call TRBD1 (5 bases). Sequenced here: PBMCs from the stem cell graft donor, sampled from the stem cell graft. The source is a human donor who donated a stem cell graft to a child with acute myeloid leukemia. For the CDR3, the DNA is TGCAGTGCTAGAGACCCGCAGGGTTCGAGTACAGATACGCAGTATTTT. Amino acid sequence: CSARDPQGSSTDTQYF.